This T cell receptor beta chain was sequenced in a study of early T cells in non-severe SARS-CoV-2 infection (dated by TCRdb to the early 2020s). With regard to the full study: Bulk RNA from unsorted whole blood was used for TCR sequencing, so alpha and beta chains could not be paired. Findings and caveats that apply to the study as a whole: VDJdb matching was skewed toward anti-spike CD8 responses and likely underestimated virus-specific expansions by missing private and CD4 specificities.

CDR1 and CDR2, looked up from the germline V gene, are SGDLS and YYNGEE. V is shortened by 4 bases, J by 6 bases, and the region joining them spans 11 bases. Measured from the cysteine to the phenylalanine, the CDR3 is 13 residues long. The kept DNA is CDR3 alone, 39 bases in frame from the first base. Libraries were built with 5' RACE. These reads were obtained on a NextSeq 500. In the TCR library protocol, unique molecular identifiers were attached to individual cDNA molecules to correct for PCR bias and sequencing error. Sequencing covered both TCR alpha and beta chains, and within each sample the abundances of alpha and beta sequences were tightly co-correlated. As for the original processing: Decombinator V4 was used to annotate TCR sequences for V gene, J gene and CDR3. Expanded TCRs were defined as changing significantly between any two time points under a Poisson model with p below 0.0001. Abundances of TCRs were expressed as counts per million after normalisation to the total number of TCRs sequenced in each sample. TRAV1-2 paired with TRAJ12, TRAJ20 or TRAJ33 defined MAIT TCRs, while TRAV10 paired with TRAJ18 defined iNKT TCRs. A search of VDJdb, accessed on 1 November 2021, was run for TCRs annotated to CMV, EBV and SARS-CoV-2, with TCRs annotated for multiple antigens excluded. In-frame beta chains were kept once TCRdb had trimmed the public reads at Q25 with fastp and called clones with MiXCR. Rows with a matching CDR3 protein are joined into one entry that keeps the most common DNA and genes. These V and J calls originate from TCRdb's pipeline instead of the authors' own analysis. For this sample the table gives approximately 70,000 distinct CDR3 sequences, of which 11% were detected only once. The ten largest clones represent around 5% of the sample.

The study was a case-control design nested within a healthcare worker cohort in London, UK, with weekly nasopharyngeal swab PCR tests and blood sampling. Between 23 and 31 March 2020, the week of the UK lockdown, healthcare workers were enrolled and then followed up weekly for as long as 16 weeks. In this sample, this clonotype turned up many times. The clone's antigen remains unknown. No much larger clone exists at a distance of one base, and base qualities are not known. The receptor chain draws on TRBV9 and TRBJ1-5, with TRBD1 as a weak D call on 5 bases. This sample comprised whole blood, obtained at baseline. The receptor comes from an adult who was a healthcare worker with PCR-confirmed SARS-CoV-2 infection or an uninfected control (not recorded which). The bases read TGTGCCAGCAGCCTTGATGGGGGTCAGCCCCAGCATTTT. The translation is CASSLDGGQPQHF.